One and the same sample provided the 14 T cell receptor beta chains below, sequenced in a study of long-term antiretroviral therapy in people with HIV. Sequencing relied on immunoSEQ assay v3.0, run at survey level. Data came from immunoSEQ multiplex PCR; TCRdb stores just in-frame clones and leaves some out. The sample includes 7,500 to 10,000 clones, more than 80% of them seen just once. Sequences were derived from unsorted PBMCs, sampled 0.7 years after starting antiretroviral therapy. The receptor source for this set is a middle-aged man with HIV.

This clone was counted only a few times. The V gene is TRBV29-1, the J gene TRBJ2-7, with D perhaps TRBD2 (6 bases). CDR3 length: 13 residues. Looked up from germline, CDR1 is SQVTM and CDR2 is ANQGSEA. V was clipped by 4 bases and J by 5 bases, with 15 bases between them. The DNA for the CDR3 is TGCAGCGTTGTGACGGGGAGGAGCGACGAGCAGTACTTC. This translates into CSVVTGRSDEQYF.

This sequence joins TRBV15 and TRBJ2-5; 11 nucleotides line up with TRBD2. The CDR3 is made up of 16 amino acids. V dropped 4 bases and J dropped 1; count of bases not matched to a gene: 5. Germline V lookup: CDR1 LNHNV, CDR2 YYDKDF (reference sequence). The DNA of the CDR3 is TGTGCCACCAGCATGTGGCTAGCGGGAGGCCAAGAGACCCAGTACTTC. It is translated as CATSMWLAGGQETQYF.

V gene TRBV5-4 combines with J gene TRBJ2-7; D remains unclear. The CDR3 has 16 residues. V lost 4 bases to trimming and J lost 0 bases, with 17 bases between them. The germline gives CDR1 SGHNT, CDR2 YYREEE (reference sequence). CDR3 region: CASSQDRRGSSYEQYF. Written as DNA, the CDR3 is TGTGCCAGCAGCCAAGATCGGCGAGGTAGCTCCTACGAGCAGTACTTC. Supplemented by reference TRBV5-4 and TRBJ2-7, the full variable domain reads ETGVTQSPTHLIKTRGQQVTLRCSSQSGHNTVSWYQQALGQGPQFIFQYYREEENGRGNFPPRFSGLQFPNYSSELNVNALELDDSALYLCASSQDRRGSSYEQYFGPGTRLTVT.

The V call is TRBV14, the J call TRBJ2-3; TRBD2 agrees at 8 bases. Losses at the gene ends were 2 bases for V and 0 bases for J; bases not matched to a gene: 1. The CDR3 loop spans 15 amino acids. Germline lookup yields CDR1 SGHDN and CDR2 FVKESK. This chain's CDR3 is CASSQSSGSTDTQYF. The CDR3 nucleotides read TGTGCCAGCAGCCAATCTAGCGGGAGCACAGATACGCAGTATTTT.

The chain combines TRBV29-1 with TRBJ2-1; 9 nucleotides match TRBD2. The ends lost 4 bases at V and 3 bases at J; junction bases unmatched: 7. Germline V lookup: CDR1 SQVTM, CDR2 ANQGSEA. The CDR3 runs 15 residues. The CDR3, as DNA: TGCAGCGTTGTGTGGCCTAGCGGGAACTACAATGAGCAGTTCTTC. It yields the protein CSVVWPSGNYNEQFF.

V is TRBV4-3 and J is TRBJ2-5; 8 bases line up with TRBD1. Trimming at V came to 3 bases and at J to 4 bases, leaving 7 bases not matched to a gene. The CDR3 loop spans 15 amino acids. Germline V lookup: CDR1 LGHNA, CDR2 YSLEER. DNA of the CDR3: TGCGCCAGCAGCCAGTCACAGGGGGGAGCAGAGACCCAGTACTTC. This translates into CASSQSQGGAETQYF.

The chain joins TRBV7-2 to TRBJ2-3; weak D call: TRBD2 (5 bases). V lost 0 bases, J lost 0 bases, and 10 bases lay in between. CDR1 is SGHTA and CDR2 is FQGNSA in the germline V gene. The CDR3 is made up of 16 amino acids. The CDR3 spells CASSLARGRSTDTQYF. Written as DNA, the CDR3 is TGTGCCAGCAGCTTAGCGCGCGGGCGGAGCACAGATACGCAGTATTTT.

The gene calls are TRBV11-3 and TRBJ2-5; D possibly uses TRBD1 or TRBD2 (5 bases each). The V end lost 8 bases, the J end lost 0 bases, and 16 bases lay between the germline ends. The CDR3 length is 15 residues. Germline V gene lookup returns CDR1 SGHNT and CDR2 YENEEA. CDR3 protein: CASASGTSDQETQYF. The CDR3 nucleotides read TGTGCCAGCGCTTCGGGGACGTCGGACCAAGAGACCCAGTACTTC.

This clone was counted between two and nine times. The rearrangement uses TRBV7-9 and TRBJ1-2, with D maybe TRBD1 (5 bases). The CDR3 covers 16 residues. V dropped 5 bases and J dropped 4 bases, with 20 bases sitting between them. Germline V gene sequence: CDR1 SEHNR, CDR2 FQNEAQ (reference sequence). This CDR3 reads CASSRGGAGNVYGYTF. CDR3 DNA: TGTGCCAGCAGCCGTGGCGGGGCGGGGAATGTCTATGGCTACACCTTC.

The gene calls are TRBV27 and TRBJ1-2, with TRBD1 identical over 9 bases. The V gene's germline CDR1 is MNHEY and CDR2 SMNVEV (reference sequence). The CDR3 is 16 amino acids. With 0 bases clipped from V and 4 bases from J, the junction kept 6 bases outside the gene matches. CDR3 in amino acids: CASSLSHTGGVYGYTF. In DNA, the CDR3 is TGTGCCAGCAGTTTATCCCATACAGGGGGCGTCTATGGCTACACCTTC.

This clone was observed a handful of times. V is TRBV9 and J is TRBJ1-4; the D gene is possibly TRBD1 (6 bases). Germline V gives CDR1 SGDLS, CDR2 YYNGEE. Trimming left V 0 bases short and J 8 bases short, with 14 bases between. The CDR3 covers 15 residues. The CDR3 loop is CASSVDGTLVEKLFF. CDR3 DNA: TGTGCCAGCAGCGTAGACGGGACATTAGTGGAAAAACTGTTTTTT.

The chain couples TRBV7-8 to TRBJ2-3; TRBD1 might be the D (6 bases). The CDR3 consists of 15 residues. CDR1 and CDR2 from the germline V gene are SGHVS and FQNEAQ. Trimming shortened V by 5 bases and J by 0 bases, and 12 bases separated the two germline ends. The CDR3 loop reads CASSASGQSTDTQYF. CDR3 bases: TGTGCCAGCAGCGCTTCGGGACAAAGCACAGATACGCAGTATTTT.

This chain uses TRBV6-1 with TRBJ2-3, with 9 bases identical to TRBD2. Germline V gene lookup returns CDR1 MNHNS and CDR2 SASEGT. The CDR3 is made up of 15 amino acids. With V trimmed by 5 bases and J by 3 bases, 6 bases remained unmatched. CDR3 region: CASSSGRTETDTQYF. The CDR3 DNA follows: TGTGCCAGCAGTAGCGGGAGGACTGAAACAGATACGCAGTATTTT.

V and J are TRBV7-9 and TRBJ1-1; D not certain. V shed 7 bases and J shed 6 bases, with 9 bases lying between them. In germline, CDR1 is SEHNR, CDR2 FQNEAQ (reference sequence). The CDR3 runs 11 residues. The CDR3 nucleotides read TGTGCCAGCACCTTCGTCTCTGAAGCTTTCTTT. This sequence encodes CASTFVSEAFF.